This T cell receptor (beta chain) was sequenced in a study of control samples from healthy donors and cancer patients. Clones were read by immunoSEQ multiplex PCR, and TCRdb kept only the in-frame ones, dropping some. The sample yields approximately 160,000 clones, approximately 91% seen once. The germline V gene encodes CDR1 SEHNR and CDR2 FQNEAQ (reference sequence). The CDR3 runs to 14 residues. V lost 6 bases and J lost 11; bases outside the gene matches: 12. The V gene is TRBV7-9, the J gene TRBJ1-4; 7 positions match TRBD1. Input material: blood. The receptor was isolated from a woman aged 40-49 years in good health. CDR3 loop: CASSRGGLQGKLFF. CDR3 nucleotide sequence: TGTGCCAGCAGTCGTGGGGGCCTACAGGGGAAACTGTTTTTT.